This T cell receptor (beta chain) was found in a study of spatial heterogeneity in lung cancer. V lost 2 bases and J 5 bases, leaving 10 bases between the germline ends. CDR3 length: 14 residues. Per germline, CDR1 SGHDT and CDR2 YYEEEE. The time point denotes: blood at routine non-recurrence follow-up after resection. TCRdb passed the 5' RACE reads through MiXCR, listing each CDR3 protein once. The sample shows 25,000 to 35,000 distinct CDR3 sequences, more than 9% of them seen only once. The gene calls are TRBV5-6 and TRBJ2-2; D not certain. The specimen was PBMCs, collected at follow-up. This sequence originates from a female donor with early-stage non-small cell lung cancer. CDR3 residues: CASSFPGRTGELFF. The CDR3 nucleotides are TGTGCCAGCAGCTTTCCCGGGCGAACCGGGGAGCTGTTTTTT.